Sequencing of this T cell receptor beta chain was carried out in a study of cytomegalovirus exposure and HLA in healthy donors. About the study: A subsequent analysis stated that the 120 or so validation repertoires were run on the same platform as the approximately 700 first-cohort repertoires.

The study, taken as a whole, reports: The dataset shows that most TCR sequences were rare, while some public TCRs occurred in many donors. Cytomegalovirus status was reportedly diagnosed by the classifier with high specificity and sensitivity.

TCRdb's copy holds only in-frame clones and misses some; the assay was immunoSEQ multiplex PCR. The top ten clones hold 3% to 3.5% of a sample with about 260,000 clones, about 90% of them seen once. Comment on this clone: The antigen is not known.

The donors were in the 120-subject validation cohort, distinct from the approximately 610-subject first cohort. The sample was PBMCs. This sequence was found in a woman in her twenties or thirties in good health and CMV-seronegative.

The CDR3 is CASSQDKGANNEQFF. DNA for the CDR3: TGCGCCAGCAGCCAAGACAAGGGTGCAAACAATGAGCAGTTCTTC. The gene calls are TRBV4-3 and TRBJ2-1, with unresolved D. Trimming cost V 0 bases and J 5 bases, with 11 bases left between them. The germline V gene has CDR1 LGHNA and CDR2 YSLEER. The CDR3 is 15 residues long.